Sequencing of this TCR beta chain was carried out in a study of cytomegalovirus exposure and HLA in healthy donors. The method was immunoSEQ multiplex PCR; TCRdb's version includes in-frame clones alone and lacks a portion of them. The sample holds tens of thousands of clones, around 94% seen once. Separate from the roughly 700-subject first cohort was the 120-subject validation cohort, to which the donors belonged. The CDR3 has 15 amino acids. Between the trimmed V and J ends, which lost 6 bases and 0 bases, there was a span of 12 bases. With regard to this clone: Its specificity is unknown.

Study-level results: In the approximately 130 validation repertoires, a later analysis found that first-cohort TCR clusters tended to co-occur. Rarity characterized most TCR sequences, yet some public TCRs appeared in many donors.

This chain uses TRBV5-3 with TRBJ1-4; D unresolved. TRBV5-3 falls under the ORF class, with uncertain function. Sequenced: PBMCs. This clonotype was obtained from a young woman in good health and CMV-seropositive. The CDR3, as DNA: TGTGCCAGAACCATTCACAGTGCAACTAATGAAAAACTGTTTTTT. Its protein product is CARTIHSATNEKLFF.